This T cell receptor beta chain came from a study of shared clonotypes between healthy human individuals (dated by TCRdb to 2020 to 2022). About the full investigation: Three men and two women, aged 18 to 49 years, made up the cohort. Each donor's leukapheresis produced roughly between roughly 0.9 and 8.9 billion PBMCs. Libraries were prepared and TCR repertoires were sequenced by different laboratories using diverse techniques, in order to increase sequencing depth and limit assay-specific biases. Blood TCR repertoires of several healthy adults were deeply sequenced to estimate repertoire size and the extent of clonotype sharing between individuals. For each donor, CD4 naive and CD4 memory were each run on three plates, CD8 naive on two plates, and CD8 memory on one plate. The investigation overall reported the following: Compared with non-shared clonotypes, clonotypes shared by all four sorted-subset donors had higher generation probabilities. Sampling was limited to blood, and TCR repertoires in tissue likely differ from TCR repertoires in blood. Across a handful of donors, approximately 5% of naive CD4, around 3.5% of naive CD8, under 2.5% of memory CD4, and about 0.4% of memory CD8 clonotypes were shared. Rarefaction of sorted-subset datasets indicated incomplete sequencing despite the large sequencing depth. Because the study included only a small number of donors, the genetic and exposure-history diversity represented was limited. Naive subsets generally had larger estimated clonotype richness than memory subsets. Based on pairwise subsampling, the degree of clonotype sharing among donors was expected to be affected by sequencing depth.

TCR CDR3 regions were amplified from genomic DNA by multiplex PCR using the deep immunoSEQ assay. For each cell subset, the extracted genomic DNA was distributed evenly across all wells of several immunoSEQ 96-well plates, and each plate served as one replicate. For sorted subsets, approximately 200 ng of genomic DNA, equivalent to 25,000 to 35,000 T cell genomes, went into each replicate PCR. Purified libraries were quantified with a Qubit 3.0 fluorometer, sized on a Bioanalyzer 2100, and re-quantified with the KAPA Library Quantification kit. Every immunoSEQ 96-well plate was sequenced on a dedicated single-read 150-cycle Illumina NextSeq 550 flow cell. The authors' pipeline ran thus. The immunoSEQ output contained only junctional sequences without quality scores, so filtering could not match that applied to full-length reads. To assign V/J genes and CDR3, sequences were annotated against IMGT germline references using PyIR, a Python wrapper for IgBLAST v1.9. Reads were filtered out if the reads had weak V/J assignments (E-value above 1e-6), no CDR3, stop codons, out-of-frame junctions, or ambiguous translated residues. V3J clonotypes were defined as sequences sharing the same inferred V gene, J gene, and CDR3 amino acid sequence. Percentage overlap between repertoires was computed as shared unique clonotypes divided by the size of the smaller repertoire. Three approaches were used to assess repertoire richness: RTK rarefaction, the Chao1 estimator, and Recon v2.1 estimates of unobserved clonotypes. OLGA was used to compute generation probabilities for all TCRbeta clonotypes that the gDNA method yielded from a few donors. TCRdb stores this immuneACCESS table with in-frame sequences only. Part of the clones is absent; in the studies checked, under half of the shortfall reflects unresolved V genes, and no reason is known for the rest. V, J and clone size are those of that table, while D and trimming were read from the DNA. Within this sample are some 2.4 million clones, with over 85% of them counted one time only. About 0.34% of the sample lies in the top ten.

Healthy HIV-negative adults with no recently reported acute infections or vaccinations were included as donors. Only Caucasian adults living in Nashville, Tennessee, USA were represented among the donors. Magnetic negative selection was used to enrich CD4+ T cells, after which naive cells were positively selected on CD45RA and the negative fraction became the memory subset. Blood was obtained by leukapheresis, after which PBMCs were separated by Ficoll-Histopaque density gradient centrifugation and cryopreserved in liquid nitrogen vapor phase. Analytical flow cytometry was used to check the purity and quantity of every magnetically sorted T cell population. From each sorted fraction, genomic DNA was isolated and quantified by UV absorbance on a Nanodrop 2000c. In the case of this clone: Its antigen remains unidentified. Base qualities were left out, and no much larger clone turns up one base away. This specimen includes other DNA sequences encoding the same CDR3.

From the cysteine through the phenylalanine, the CDR3 covers 15 amino acids. CDR3 DNA is the only sequence kept; it has 45 bases, read in frame from the first base. The germline V gene gives CDR1 as KGHSH and CDR2 as LQKENI. Deletion took 2 bases off V and 7 bases off J, with a span of 14 bases between the germline ends. The V gene is TRBV18 and the J gene is TRBJ1-4; possibly the D gene is TRBD1, per 6 matching bases. This receptor was taken from a man aged 18 to 29 in good health. Some clones in this sample may be carry-over from other donors' samples. Sequenced: naive CD4+ T cells from PBMCs. The cell subset or site label, read with the paper, signifies: CD45RA+ positively selected. The CDR3 sequence is CASSPSGGVGEKLFF. DNA sequence: TGTGCCAGCTCACCATCGGGGGGCGTGGGTGAAAAACTGTTTTTT.